The T cell receptor beta chain under discussion was sequenced for a study of T cell responses to AZD1222 COVID-19 vaccine. About this clone itself: Its target is unknown.

The CDR3 runs to 16 residues. Only in-frame clones appear in the TCRdb table, and some are missing; sequencing was by immunoSEQ multiplex PCR. The sample consists of 120,000 to 150,000 clones, 70% to 90% of them appearing once. Findings and limits, study-wide: The donors showed a predominance of white British ancestry and of females, with possible underestimation of clonal diversity.

This rearrangement joins TRBV21-1 to TRBJ2-6. TRBV21-1 is a pseudogene. The material was peripheral blood, obtained 28 days after the second dose of the MenACWY control vaccine. This TCR was recovered from an adult who received the MenACWY meningococcal vaccine as a control. CDR3 amino acids: CASSLAQGSGANVLTF. DNA for the CDR3: TGTGCCAGCAGCCTCGCCCAAGGGTCCGGGGCCAACGTCCTGACTTTC.